What follows is one TCR beta chain and its context. The antigen remains unidentified. This specimen belongs to a study of cytomegalovirus exposure and HLA in healthy donors. Some clones are missing from TCRdb's copy, which holds only in-frame ones; the method was immunoSEQ multiplex PCR. The repertoire holds about 140,000 clones, with roughly 79% as singletons. Findings and limits, study-wide: The tendency of first-cohort TCR clusters to co-occur in the 90 to 150 validation repertoires emerged from a later analysis. Researchers catalogued under 200 TCR beta chains as cytomegalovirus-associated.

The donors were part of the validation cohort, which consisted of 120 subjects and was separate from the first cohort of several hundred subjects. The sequencing input was PBMCs. The receptor was derived from a man aged 25 to 45 in good health and CMV-seropositive.

The CDR3 nucleotides are TGTGCCAGCAGTTATCAGGAAGGGGGAATCACTGAAGCTTTCTTT. Protein: CASSYQEGGITEAFF. The chain employs TRBV6-5 and TRBJ1-1; possible D gene TRBD1, 6 bases. The CDR3 runs to 15 residues. V was shortened by 3 bases and J by 4 bases, with 15 bases between the two germline ends. Germline CDR1 and CDR2: MNHEY and SVGAGI.